The clone carrying this TCR beta chain has more than one count but fewer than ten. TCRdb called the 5' RACE reads again in MiXCR, with one record for every CDR3 protein. The data contain nearly 900,000 distinct CDR3 sequences, 12% of them singletons. This entry is derived from a study of identical twins. V lost 6 bases, J lost 2 bases, and 10 bases stayed unmatched. The CDR3 consists of 17 residues. The sample was also linked to a second study, of yellow fever vaccine responses in identical twins.

This clonotype was obtained from a woman in her late teens or twenties in good health. The chain combines TRBV12-3 or TRBV12-4 with TRBJ2-7, with 13 bases fitting TRBD2. The specimen sequenced was PBMCs. As DNA, the CDR3 is TGTGCCAGCAGCCCCGGACTAGCGGGAGTCAGAACCTACGAGCAGTACTTC. The encoded protein is CASSPGLAGVRTYEQYF.